These 22 T cell receptor beta chains originate from one sample sequenced in a study of T-cell memory formation after mild COVID-19. Each CDR3 protein gets one entry after TCRdb re-called the 5' RACE reads with MiXCR. The sample contains around 160,000 distinct CDR3 sequences, roughly 10% of which appear only once. The sequenced sample consisted of PBMCs or a T cell subset sorted from them (not recorded which). The receptors originated from a man aged 18 to 30 who had mild COVID-19 (a few samples of this study predate the infection). Cell type and time point are not known.

This clonotype was observed many times. J is TRBJ2-3 and V is TRBV2; the D gene could be TRBD1 or TRBD2 (5 bases each). Deletions cut 6 bases from V and 1 base from J, with 11 bases between. The CDR3 totals 14 residues. CDR1 is SNHLY and CDR2 is FYNNEI in the germline V gene. CDR3 bases: TGTGCCAGCAGCCGACAGAGGGGCACAGATACGCAGTATTTT. Its protein is CASSRQRGTDTQYF.

This clonotype came up a few times. The chain has TRBV5-1 and TRBJ1-4; D unclear. The CDR3 covers 14 residues. The germline gives CDR1 SGHRS, CDR2 YFSETQ. V shed 5 bases and J shed 6 bases, with 14 bases lying between them. CDR3 region: CASRVQRPDEKLFF. The CDR3 DNA is TGCGCCAGCAGGGTACAACGCCCGGATGAAAAACTGTTTTTT.

The J gene is TRBJ1-1, the V gene TRBV7-2, with a tentative D call TRBD1 (5 bases). Trimming removed 4 bases from V and 1 base from J, with 13 bases in between. The germline gives CDR1 SGHTA, CDR2 FQGNSA. This CDR3 comprises 15 residues. The CDR3 is CASSSMSQGNTEAFF. The DNA for the CDR3 is TGTGCCAGCAGCTCGATGTCCCAGGGGAACACTGAAGCTTTCTTT.

There are many counts of this clonotype. The rearrangement links TRBV5-1 to TRBJ2-2; TRBD2 might be the D (6 bases). V lost 3 bases, J lost 0 bases, and 15 bases lay in between. The germline V gene has CDR1 SGHRS and CDR2 YFSETQ. The CDR3 is 17 amino acids. The CDR3 reads CASSYLAPTANTGELFF. As DNA, the CDR3 is TGCGCCAGCAGCTACCTAGCGCCTACCGCGAACACCGGGGAGCTGTTTTTT.

The rearrangement joins TRBV3-1 to TRBJ2-1; 8 bases agree with TRBD2. CDR1 LGHDT and CDR2 YNNKEL come from the germline V gene (reference sequence). The CDR3 length is 14 residues. The V and J ends lost 4 bases and 3 bases, in that order; junction bases with no gene match: 2. CDR3: CASSLAGNYNEQFF. Written as DNA, the CDR3 is TGTGCCAGCAGCCTAGCGGGGAACTACAATGAGCAGTTCTTC.

The V call is TRBV11-2, the J call TRBJ2-7, with 7 bases matching TRBD2. V gave up 1 base and J gave up 3 bases; unmatched junction bases: 6. This CDR3 has 15 amino acids. Germline V gene sequence: CDR1 SGHAT, CDR2 FQNNGV. The CDR3, as DNA: TGTGCCAGCAGCTTAGGGCAGGGAGGGCTCTACGAGCAGTACTTC. This sequence encodes CASSLGQGGLYEQYF.

This clonotype has only a few counts. The chain links TRBV4-2 to TRBJ1-2; 7 nucleotides match TRBD1. V lost 0 bases, J lost 4 bases, and 5 bases stayed unmatched. CDR1 LGHNA and CDR2 YNFKEQ come from the germline V gene. The CDR3 is made up of 15 amino acids. The CDR3 bases are TGTGCCAGCAGCCAAGATGTTCGACAGGGCTATGGCTACACCTTC. Amino acids: CASSQDVRQGYGYTF.

The chain uses TRBV24-1 and TRBJ1-2; perhaps TRBD1 as D (5 bases). The V end was cut by 3 bases, the J end by 0 bases, with 13 bases between. The germline V gene encodes CDR1 KGHDR and CDR2 SFDVKD. This CDR3 has 16 residues. Here the CDR3 reads CATSDAGTASNYGYTF. As DNA, the CDR3 is TGTGCCACCAGTGATGCCGGGACGGCTTCTAACTATGGCTACACCTTC.

This clonotype came up many times. The chain is built from TRBV7-2 and TRBJ2-1, with 7 nucleotides matching TRBD2. Germline assignment: CDR1 SGHTA and CDR2 FQGNSA. J lost 2 bases, V lost 1 base, and 5 bases had no gene match. This CDR3 comprises 16 residues. CDR3 coding DNA: TGTGCCAGCAGCTTAGAGCCGACTAGCCCCTACAATGAGCAGTTCTTC. It codes for CASSLEPTSPYNEQFF.

In this sample, this clonotype turned up many times. The chain combines TRBV4-2 with TRBJ2-2; 12 bases align to TRBD2. Per the germline V gene, CDR1 is LGHNA and CDR2 is YNFKEQ. V trimming: 3 bases; J trimming: 1 base; junction bases outside the gene matches: 3. The CDR3 is made up of 17 amino acids. This CDR3 reads CASSQAGLAGNTGELFF. Written as DNA, the CDR3 is TGTGCCAGCAGCCAGGCGGGACTAGCGGGGAACACCGGGGAGCTGTTTTTT.

This clonotype was seen more than once but under ten times. V is TRBV12-3 or TRBV12-4 and J is TRBJ2-3, with 8 bases lining up with TRBD2. The CDR3 extends over 17 amino acids. V trimming: 5 bases; J trimming: 0 bases; junction bases outside the gene matches: 10. The CDR3 DNA reads TGTGCCAGCAGTCCCAGGAGCGGGGGCCTTAGCACAGATACGCAGTATTTT. Amino acid sequence: CASSPRSGGLSTDTQYF.

This clonotype turned up a few times. The rearrangement uses TRBV12-3 or TRBV12-4 and TRBJ1-3; no clear D gene. Trimming shortened V by 1 base and J by 6 bases, and 7 bases separated the two germline ends. The CDR3 is 13 residues long. The CDR3 DNA reads TGTGCCAGCAGTTTAGGGTTGGTAAACACCATATATTTT. This codes for CASSLGLVNTIYF.

This clonotype was detected only a few times. The chain uses TRBV5-1 and TRBJ2-7; D call uncertain. Trimming shortened V by 4 bases and J by 3 bases, and 11 bases separated the two germline ends. The CDR3 contains 13 residues. The V gene's germline CDR1 is SGHRS and CDR2 YFSETQ. In nucleotides, the CDR3 is TGCGCCAGCAGCCCCCAGTCAGACTACGAGCAGTACTTC. Encoded protein: CASSPQSDYEQYF.

This clonotype came up many times. The V and J genes are TRBV9 and TRBJ2-3, with a tentative D call TRBD2 (6 bases). The CDR3 contains 16 residues. Germline CDR1 and CDR2: SGDLS and YYNGEE. Trimming removed 0 bases from V and 2 bases from J, with 13 bases in between. The CDR3 coding sequence is TGTGCCAGCAGCGTAGCTGCTGGGGGGTTCACAGATACGCAGTATTTT. This sequence encodes CASSVAAGGFTDTQYF.

This clonotype turned up a few times. The chain recombines TRBV6-6 with TRBJ1-6; 10 bases are shared with TRBD1. Germline V gene sequence: CDR1 MNHNY, CDR2 SVGAGI (reference sequence). CDR3 length equals 14 residues. Trimming removed 8 bases from V and 8 bases from J; junction bases left unmatched: 6. The CDR3 sequence is CASGRTGGYSPLHF. For the CDR3, the DNA is TGTGCCAGCGGGCGGACAGGGGGATATTCACCCCTCCACTTT.

The rearrangement joins TRBV7-2 to TRBJ1-5, with a possible D match to TRBD1 (6 bases). The germline V and J ends were trimmed by 4 bases and 2 bases, with 15 bases remaining between them. This CDR3 is 16 amino acids long. The germline V gene encodes CDR1 SGHTA and CDR2 FQGNSA. CDR3 in amino acids: CASSSPATGRNQPQHF. CDR3 nucleotides: TGTGCCAGCAGCTCCCCTGCTACAGGGCGCAATCAGCCCCAGCATTTT.

This clonotype was seen ten or more times. This rearrangement joins TRBV20-1 to TRBJ1-4, with 10 bases matching TRBD1. The CDR3 length is 15 residues. Germline CDR1 reads DFQATT; CDR2 reads SNEGSKA (reference sequence). Trimming cost V 3 bases and J 7 bases; bases outside gene matches: 8. The CDR3 sequence: CSASDSGQGGEKLFF. The CDR3 nucleotides are TGCAGTGCTAGCGACTCAGGACAGGGGGGTGAAAAACTGTTTTTT.

The table lists this clonotype with many counts. The chain links TRBV6-6 to TRBJ2-7, with D possibly matching TRBD2 (5 bases). Germline lookup yields CDR1 MNHNY and CDR2 SVGAGI (reference sequence). V lost 2 bases and J lost 6, with 8 bases in between. The CDR3 extends over 12 amino acids. The CDR3 here is CASSYVGGEQYF. The DNA of the CDR3 is TGTGCCAGCAGTTACGTTGGAGGCGAGCAGTACTTC.

This clonotype was detected only a few times. The CDR3: CSARDPRDTGNTIYF. CDR3 sequence (DNA): TGCAGTGCTAGAGATCCCAGGGACACTGGAAACACCATATATTTT. The chain is built from TRBV20-1 and TRBJ1-3; D is perhaps TRBD1 (6 bases). Trimming took 0 bases from V and 2 from J, leaving 11 bases between them. The germline gives CDR1 DFQATT, CDR2 SNEGSKA (reference sequence). The CDR3 totals 15 residues.

The chain couples TRBV10-3 to TRBJ2-1, with TRBD2 identical over 12 bases. V dropped 6 bases and J dropped 5; count of bases not matched to a gene: 2. The germline V gene encodes CDR1 ENHRY and CDR2 SYGVKD. This CDR3 is 14 amino acids long. In DNA form, the CDR3 reads TGTGCCATCAGCTGGACTAGCGGGGACAATGAGCAGTTCTTC. Amino acids: CAISWTSGDNEQFF.

In its sample, this clonotype was seen a few times. The chain uses TRBV7-3 and TRBJ2-3, with unresolved D. The V and J ends lost 1 base and 5 bases respectively, with 10 bases between them. CDR3 length equals 14 residues. CDR1 and CDR2 from the germline V gene are SGHTA and FQGTGA. The CDR3 loop is CASSLNGQRDTQYF. CDR3 coding DNA: TGTGCCAGCAGCTTAAACGGCCAACGAGATACGCAGTATTTT.

This clonotype was seen many times. The chain employs TRBV7-2 and TRBJ1-5, with D tentatively TRBD1 (5 bases). The germline V and J ends were trimmed by 5 bases and 4 bases, with 12 bases remaining between them. Germline assignment: CDR1 SGHTA and CDR2 FQGNSA. The CDR3 totals 14 residues. CDR3 nucleotides: TGTGCCAGCAGCCTTCAGGGAAGTAATCAGCCCCAGCATTTT. It is translated as CASSLQGSNQPQHF.